The 15 T cell receptor beta chains presented below share a single source sample, sequenced in a study of long-term antiretroviral therapy in people with HIV (dated by TCRdb to the early 2020s). The immunoSEQ hsTCRB v3.0 assay was used at survey level resolution to sequence the TRB variable region. TCRdb took this table from immuneACCESS and kept in-frame rearrangements with V and J called. Such tables lack part of the clones; where checked against another copy, unresolved V genes explain under half of the gap, and the rest is unexplained. In this sample the table shows about 39,000 clones, 75% to 90% of which occur a single time. The ten largest clones add up to less than 4% of the sample. Sequenced here: unsorted PBMCs, sampled just before starting antiretroviral therapy. These receptors were collected from a woman between 18 and 29 years old with HIV.

The chain combines TRBV27 with TRBJ2-3, with D unresolved. Germline V gene sequence: CDR1 MNHEY, CDR2 SMNVEV (reference sequence). V was cut by 2 bases and J by 4 bases, with 10 bases left in between. The CDR3 has 14 amino acids. The CDR3 region is CASSLLRTSDTQYF. The CDR3 DNA sequence: TGTGCCAGCAGTTTACTCCGGACCTCAGATACGCAGTATTTT.

The rearrangement uses TRBV28 and TRBJ1-5; D not resolved. The CDR3 covers 12 residues. The germline V and J ends were trimmed by 7 bases and 3 bases, with 7 bases remaining between them. From germline, CDR1 is MDHEN and CDR2 SYDVKM. Here the CDR3 DNA reads TGTGCCAGCAAGACGTTCAATCAGCCCCAGCATTTT. Amino acids: CASKTFNQPQHF.

The chain uses TRBV28 and TRBJ2-7; D is uncertain. This CDR3 spans 12 amino acids. V was shortened by 8 bases and J by 2 bases, with 10 bases between the two germline ends. Germline V CDR1 and CDR2: MDHEN, SYDVKM. The CDR3 is CASLRPPYEQYF. The CDR3 DNA is TGTGCCAGCCTGAGGCCCCCCTACGAGCAGTACTTC.

J is TRBJ1-2 and V is TRBV6-5; 9 bases map to TRBD1. Germline CDR1 reads MNHEY; CDR2 reads SVGAGI. The CDR3 loop spans 13 amino acids. Losses at the gene ends were 6 bases for V and 6 bases for J; bases not matched to a gene: 5. The chain's CDR3 is CASSWDREDGYTF. As DNA, the CDR3 is TGTGCCAGCAGCTGGGACAGGGAGGATGGCTACACCTTC.

The CDR3 DNA reads TGTGCCAGCAGTTTAAGGGTTAATGAGCAGTTCTTC. Translated: CASSLRVNEQFF. The J gene is TRBJ2-1, the V gene TRBV28, with D unresolved. The CDR3 length is 12 residues. CDR1 is MDHEN and CDR2 is SYDVKM in the germline V gene. The V and J ends lost 2 bases and 7 bases respectively, with 6 bases between them.

This rearrangement joins TRBV28 to TRBJ1-3; possibly TRBD1 for D (6 bases). The V gene's germline CDR1 is MDHEN and CDR2 SYDVKM. The CDR3 runs to 15 residues. Trimming pared 4 bases from V and 3 bases from J, leaving 13 bases between. The CDR3 DNA sequence: TGTGCCAGCAGTTCCGGGGGCTTTGGTGGAAACACCATATATTTT. Residues: CASSSGGFGGNTIYF.

V usage is TRBV28 and J usage is TRBJ1-5, with 7 bases identical to TRBD1. In germline, CDR1 is MDHEN, CDR2 SYDVKM. This CDR3 comprises 14 residues. V shed 5 bases and J 6 bases; nucleotides not matched to a gene: 7. Here the CDR3 DNA reads TGTGCCAGCAGTAAACAGGGGCGGGCTCAGCCCCAGCATTTT. Its protein product is CASSKQGRAQPQHF.

The V and J genes are TRBV19 and TRBJ2-3; D unclear. V shed 3 bases and J shed 0 bases, with 7 bases lying between them. The CDR3 contains 14 residues. CDR1 LNHDA and CDR2 SQIVND come from the germline V gene (reference sequence). Here the CDR3 DNA reads TGTGCCAGTAGTATTTGGGGTAGCACAGATACGCAGTATTTT. It encodes CASSIWGSTDTQYF.

This chain uses TRBV19 with TRBJ2-7; D possibly corresponds to TRBD1 (6 bases). Germline V gene sequence: CDR1 LNHDA, CDR2 SQIVND (reference sequence). The CDR3 is made up of 13 amino acids. V was clipped by 2 bases and J by 4 bases, with 9 bases between them. DNA of the CDR3: TGTGCCAGTAGTATACGGGACACTTACGAGCAGTACTTC. Translation: CASSIRDTYEQYF. The whole variable domain, remainder taken from reference TRBV19 and TRBJ2-7, is DGGITQSPKYLFRKEGQNVTLSCEQNLNHDAMYWYRQDPGQGLRLIYYSQIVNDFQKGDIAEGYSVSREKKESFPLTVTSAQKNPTAFYLCASSIRDTYEQYFGPGTRLTVT.

This chain links TRBV15 with TRBJ1-5, with 8 bases matching TRBD1. The length of the CDR3 is 19 residues. Germline assignment: CDR1 LNHNV and CDR2 YYDKDF (reference sequence). With 2 bases clipped from V and 6 bases from J, the junction kept 18 bases outside the gene matches. For the CDR3, the DNA is TGTGCCACCAGCAGATTTAGGGGCCCGTCAACAGGGGGAACTCAGCCCCAGCATTTT. This gives the protein CATSRFRGPSTGGTQPQHF.

The V gene is TRBV7-3, the J gene TRBJ1-2; TRBD1 aligns across 9 bases. V was clipped by 4 bases and J by 7 bases; unmatched bases: 4. CDR1 is SGHTA, CDR2 FQGTGA, per germline. The length of the CDR3 is 13 residues. Here the CDR3 reads CASSYRQGGGYTF. Written as DNA, the CDR3 is TGTGCCAGCAGCTACCGACAGGGGGGTGGCTACACCTTC.

The J gene is TRBJ2-7, the V gene TRBV2; TRBD2 aligns across 16 bases. J lost 3 bases, V lost 4 bases, and 6 bases had no gene match. The CDR3 is made up of 17 amino acids. Germline CDR1 reads SNHLY; CDR2 reads FYNNEI. CDR3 nucleotides: TGTGCCAGCAGTGCTCCGGGACTAGCGGGAGGGAACTACGAGCAGTACTTC. Encoded protein: CASSAPGLAGGNYEQYF.

The chain joins TRBV29-1 to TRBJ2-7; 9 bases fit TRBD1. J lost 2 bases, V lost 2 bases, and 10 bases had no gene match. This CDR3 region has 16 residues. CDR1 is SQVTM, CDR2 ANQGSEA, per germline. CDR3 loop: CSVEPIGQGWTYEQYF. The CDR3 region has the DNA TGCAGCGTTGAACCAATCGGACAGGGGTGGACCTACGAGCAGTACTTC.

The rearrangement uses TRBV27 and TRBJ1-6; 9 nucleotides match TRBD1. Germline V gene sequence: CDR1 MNHEY, CDR2 SMNVEV (reference sequence). J lost 8 bases, V lost 4 bases, and 0 bases had no gene match. The CDR3 spans 13 residues. The CDR3 DNA sequence: TGTGCCAGCAGTTACAGGGGGCATTCACCCCTCCACTTT. It yields the protein CASSYRGHSPLHF.

J is TRBJ2-7 and V is TRBV25-1, with unresolved D. There are 12 residues in the CDR3. Germline V gene data show CDR1 as MGHDK and CDR2 as SYGVNS. V was shortened by 4 bases and J by 4 bases, with 8 bases between the two germline ends. The CDR3 loop reads CASSAGSYEQYF. The CDR3 region has the DNA TGTGCCAGCAGTGCGGGTTCTTACGAGCAGTACTTC.